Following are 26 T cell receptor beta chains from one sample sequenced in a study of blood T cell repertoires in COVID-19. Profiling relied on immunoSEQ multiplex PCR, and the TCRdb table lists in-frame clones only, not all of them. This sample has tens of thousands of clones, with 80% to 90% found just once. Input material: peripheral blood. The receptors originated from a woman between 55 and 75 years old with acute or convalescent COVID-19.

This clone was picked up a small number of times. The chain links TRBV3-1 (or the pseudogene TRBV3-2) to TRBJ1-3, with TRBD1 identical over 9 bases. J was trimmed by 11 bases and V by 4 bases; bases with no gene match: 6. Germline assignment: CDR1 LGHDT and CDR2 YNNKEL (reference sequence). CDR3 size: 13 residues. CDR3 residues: CASSPGQGISIYF. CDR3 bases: TGTGCCAGCAGCCCGGGACAGGGCATTTCCATATATTTT.

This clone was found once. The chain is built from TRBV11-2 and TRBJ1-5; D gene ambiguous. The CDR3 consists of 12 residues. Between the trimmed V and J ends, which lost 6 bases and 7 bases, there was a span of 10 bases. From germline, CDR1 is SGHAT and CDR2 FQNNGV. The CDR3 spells CASSLTGQPQHF. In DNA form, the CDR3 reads TGTGCCAGCAGTCTAACGGGACAGCCCCAGCATTTT.

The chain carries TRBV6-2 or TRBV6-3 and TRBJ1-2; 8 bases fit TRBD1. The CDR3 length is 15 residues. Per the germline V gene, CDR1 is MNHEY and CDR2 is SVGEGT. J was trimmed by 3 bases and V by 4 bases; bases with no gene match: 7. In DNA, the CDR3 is TGTGCCAGCAGTTGGCGCAGGGGGCAGGACTATGGCTACACCTTC. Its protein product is CASSWRRGQDYGYTF.

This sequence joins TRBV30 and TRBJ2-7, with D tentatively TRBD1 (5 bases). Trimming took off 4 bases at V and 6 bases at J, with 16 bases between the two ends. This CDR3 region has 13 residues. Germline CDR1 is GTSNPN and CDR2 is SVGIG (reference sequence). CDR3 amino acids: CAWNVPPGREQYF. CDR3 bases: TGTGCCTGGAATGTACCTCCAGGGCGCGAGCAGTACTTC. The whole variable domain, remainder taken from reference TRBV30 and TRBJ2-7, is SQTIHQWPATLVQPVGSPLSLECTVEGTSNPNLYWYRQAAGRGLQLLFYSVGIGQISSEVPQNLSASRPQDRQFILSSKKLLLSDSGFYLCAWNVPPGREQYFGPGTRLTVT.

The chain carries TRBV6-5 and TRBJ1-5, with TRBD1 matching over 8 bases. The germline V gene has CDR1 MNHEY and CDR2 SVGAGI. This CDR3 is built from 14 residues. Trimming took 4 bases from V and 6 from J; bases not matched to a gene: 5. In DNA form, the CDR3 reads TGTGCCAGCAGTTTCACAGGGGGAGGTCAGCCCCAGCATTTT. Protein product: CASSFTGGGQPQHF.

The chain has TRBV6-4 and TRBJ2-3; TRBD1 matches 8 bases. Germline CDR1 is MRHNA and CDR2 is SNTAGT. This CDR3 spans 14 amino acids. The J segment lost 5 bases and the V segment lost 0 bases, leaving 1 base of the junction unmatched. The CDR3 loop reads CASSDSDRGDTQYF. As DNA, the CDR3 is TGTGCCAGCAGTGACTCTGACAGGGGAGATACGCAGTATTTT.

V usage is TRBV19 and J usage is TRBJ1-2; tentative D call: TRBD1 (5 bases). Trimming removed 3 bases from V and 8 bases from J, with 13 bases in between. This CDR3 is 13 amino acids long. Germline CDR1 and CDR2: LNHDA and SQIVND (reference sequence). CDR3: CASSIDRLRGYTF. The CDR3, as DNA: TGTGCCAGTAGTATCGACAGATTAAGAGGCTACACCTTC.

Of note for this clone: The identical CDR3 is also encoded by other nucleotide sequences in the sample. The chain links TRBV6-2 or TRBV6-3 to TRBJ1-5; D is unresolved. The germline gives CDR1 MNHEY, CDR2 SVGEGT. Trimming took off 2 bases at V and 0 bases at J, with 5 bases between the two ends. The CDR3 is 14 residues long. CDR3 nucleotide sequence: TGTGCCAGCAGTTACACTTATAGCAATCAGCCCCAGCATTTT. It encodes CASSYTYSNQPQHF.

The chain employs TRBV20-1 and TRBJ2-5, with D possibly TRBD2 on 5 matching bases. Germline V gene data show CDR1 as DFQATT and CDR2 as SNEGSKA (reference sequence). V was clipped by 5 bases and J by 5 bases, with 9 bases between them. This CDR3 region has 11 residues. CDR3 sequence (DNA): TGCAGTGCTCTTGGCGGGGAGACCCAGTACTTC. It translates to CSALGGETQYF.

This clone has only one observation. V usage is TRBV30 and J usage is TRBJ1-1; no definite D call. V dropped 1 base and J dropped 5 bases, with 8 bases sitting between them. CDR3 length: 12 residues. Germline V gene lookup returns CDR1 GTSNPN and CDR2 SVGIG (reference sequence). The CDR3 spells CAWSARGTEAFF. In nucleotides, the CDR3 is TGTGCCTGGAGTGCCAGAGGGACTGAAGCTTTCTTT.

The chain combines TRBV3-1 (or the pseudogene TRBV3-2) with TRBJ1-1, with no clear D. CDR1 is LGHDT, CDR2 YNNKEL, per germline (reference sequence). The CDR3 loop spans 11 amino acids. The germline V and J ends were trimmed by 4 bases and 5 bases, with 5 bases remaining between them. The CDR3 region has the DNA TGTGCCAGCAGCCGAGGAACTGAAGCTTTCTTT. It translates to CASSRGTEAFF.

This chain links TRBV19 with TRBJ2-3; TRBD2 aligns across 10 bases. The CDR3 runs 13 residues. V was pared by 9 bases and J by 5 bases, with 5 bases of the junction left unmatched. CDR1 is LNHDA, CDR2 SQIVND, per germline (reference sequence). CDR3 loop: CASSGGAEDTQYF. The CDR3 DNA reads TGTGCCAGCAGCGGGGGGGCCGAAGATACGCAGTATTTT.

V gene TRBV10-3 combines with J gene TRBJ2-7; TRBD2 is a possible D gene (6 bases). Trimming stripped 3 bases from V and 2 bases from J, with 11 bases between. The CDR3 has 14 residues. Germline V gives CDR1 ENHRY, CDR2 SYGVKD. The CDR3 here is CAISEGSGAYEQYV. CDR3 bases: TGTGCCATCAGTGAAGGTTCGGGGGCCTACGAGCAGTACGTC.

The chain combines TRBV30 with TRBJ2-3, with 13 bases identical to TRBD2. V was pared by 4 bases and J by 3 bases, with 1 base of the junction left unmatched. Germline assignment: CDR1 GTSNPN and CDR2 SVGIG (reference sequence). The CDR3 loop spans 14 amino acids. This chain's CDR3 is CAWKLAGGTDTQYF. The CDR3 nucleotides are TGTGCCTGGAAACTAGCGGGGGGGACAGATACGCAGTATTTT.

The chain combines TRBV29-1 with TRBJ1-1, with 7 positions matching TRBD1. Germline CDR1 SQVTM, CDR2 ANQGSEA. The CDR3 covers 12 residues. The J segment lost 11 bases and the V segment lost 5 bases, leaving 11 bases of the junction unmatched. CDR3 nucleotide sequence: TGCAGCGTTTCTACAGGGGTTCAAGGTGCTTTCTTT. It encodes CSVSTGVQGAFF.

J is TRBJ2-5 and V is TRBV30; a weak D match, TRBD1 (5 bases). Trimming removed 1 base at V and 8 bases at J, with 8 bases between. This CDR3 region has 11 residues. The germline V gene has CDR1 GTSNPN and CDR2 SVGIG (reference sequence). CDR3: CAWSEGQTQYF. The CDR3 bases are TGTGCCTGGAGTGAGGGGCAAACCCAGTACTTC.

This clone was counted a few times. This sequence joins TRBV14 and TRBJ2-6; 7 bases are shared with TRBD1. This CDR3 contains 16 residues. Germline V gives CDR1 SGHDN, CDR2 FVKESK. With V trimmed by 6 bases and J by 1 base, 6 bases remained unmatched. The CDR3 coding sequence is TGTGCCAGCAGTAGTTTCAGGGGGTCTGGGGCCAACGTCCTGACTTTC. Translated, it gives CASSSFRGSGANVLTF.

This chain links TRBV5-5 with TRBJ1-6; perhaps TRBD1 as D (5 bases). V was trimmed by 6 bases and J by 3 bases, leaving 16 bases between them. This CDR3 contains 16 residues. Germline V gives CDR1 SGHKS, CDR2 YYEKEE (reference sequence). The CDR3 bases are TGTGCCAGCAACCCGCGAGGCGACAGCTATAATTCACCCCTCCACTTT. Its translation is CASNPRGDSYNSPLHF.

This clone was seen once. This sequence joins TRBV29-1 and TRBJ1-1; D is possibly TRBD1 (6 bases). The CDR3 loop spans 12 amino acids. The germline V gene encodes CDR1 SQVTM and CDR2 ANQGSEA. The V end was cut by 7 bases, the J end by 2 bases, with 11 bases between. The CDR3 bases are TGCAGCGCCCACAGGGCCAACACTGAAGCTTTCTTT. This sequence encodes CSAHRANTEAFF. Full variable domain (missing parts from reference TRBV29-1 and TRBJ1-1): SAVISQKPSRDICQRGTSLTIQCQVDSQVTMMFWYRQQPGQSLTLIATANQGSEATYESGFVIDKFPISRPNLTFSTLTVSNMSPEDSSIYLCSAHRANTEAFFGQGTRLTVV.

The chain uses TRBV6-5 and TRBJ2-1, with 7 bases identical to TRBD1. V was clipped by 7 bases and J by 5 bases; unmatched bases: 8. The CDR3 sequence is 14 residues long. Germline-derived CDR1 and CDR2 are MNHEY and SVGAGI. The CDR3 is CASNFRGLDNEQFF. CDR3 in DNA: TGTGCCAGCAACTTCAGGGGGTTGGACAATGAGCAGTTCTTC.

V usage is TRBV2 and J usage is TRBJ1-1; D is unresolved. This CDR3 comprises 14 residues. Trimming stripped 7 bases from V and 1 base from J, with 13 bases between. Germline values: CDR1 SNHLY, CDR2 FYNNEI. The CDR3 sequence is CASILTQSNTEAFF. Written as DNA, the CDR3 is TGTGCCAGCATACTAACTCAATCGAACACTGAAGCTTTCTTT.

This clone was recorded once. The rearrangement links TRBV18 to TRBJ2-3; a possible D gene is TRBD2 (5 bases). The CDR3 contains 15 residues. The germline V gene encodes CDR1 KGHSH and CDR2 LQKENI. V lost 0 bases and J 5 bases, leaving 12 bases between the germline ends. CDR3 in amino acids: CASSPPTGIRDTQYF. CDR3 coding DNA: TGTGCCAGCTCACCACCAACGGGGATTAGAGATACGCAGTATTTT.

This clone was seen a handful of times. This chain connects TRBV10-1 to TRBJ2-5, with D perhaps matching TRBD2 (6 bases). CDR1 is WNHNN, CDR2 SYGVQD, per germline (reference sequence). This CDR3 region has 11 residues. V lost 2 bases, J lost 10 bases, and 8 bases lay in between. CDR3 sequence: CASSEGRNQYF. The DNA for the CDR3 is TGCGCCAGCAGTGAGGGGAGGAACCAGTACTTC.

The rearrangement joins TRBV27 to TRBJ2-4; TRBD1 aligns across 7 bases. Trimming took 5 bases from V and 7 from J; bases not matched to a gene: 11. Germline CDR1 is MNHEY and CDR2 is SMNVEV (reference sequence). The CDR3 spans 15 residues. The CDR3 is CASSLVGQGDNIQYF. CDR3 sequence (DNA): TGTGCCAGCAGTCTAGTCGGGCAGGGGGACAACATTCAGTACTTC.

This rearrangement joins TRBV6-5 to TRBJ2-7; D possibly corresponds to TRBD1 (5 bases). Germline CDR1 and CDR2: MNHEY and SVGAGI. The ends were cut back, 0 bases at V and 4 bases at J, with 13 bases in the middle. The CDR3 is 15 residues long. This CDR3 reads CASSYSTRVEYEQYF. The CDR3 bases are TGTGCCAGCAGTTACTCGACCAGGGTAGAGTACGAGCAGTACTTC.

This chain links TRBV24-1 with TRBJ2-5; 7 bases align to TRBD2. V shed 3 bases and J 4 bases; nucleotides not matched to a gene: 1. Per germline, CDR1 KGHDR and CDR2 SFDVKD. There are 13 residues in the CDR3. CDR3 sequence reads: CATSDGGGETQYF. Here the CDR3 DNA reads TGTGCCACCAGTGATGGCGGGGGAGAGACCCAGTACTTC.